This TCR beta chain was recovered during a study of blood T cell repertoires in COVID-19. In the original workflow: Reference gene primer amplification gave estimated nucleated cell counts. TCRdb's copy holds only in-frame clones and misses some; the assay was immunoSEQ multiplex PCR. That table gives V, J and clone size, and the DNA gave D and trimming. The data hold around 450,000 clones, with around nine tenths observed a single time. The receptor comes from a woman between 18 and 30 years old with acute COVID-19. The specimen sequenced was PBMCs or T cells enriched from blood (not recorded which).

The CDR3 DNA reads TGTGCCAGCAGATGGACATTCACAGATACGCAGTATTTT. It codes for CASRWTFTDTQYF. This sequence joins TRBV6-5 and TRBJ2-3, with D perhaps TRBD1 (5 bases). Trimming removed 6 bases at V and 2 bases at J, with 9 bases between. CDR1 is MNHEY and CDR2 is SVGAGI in the germline V gene. The CDR3 has 13 residues.